Following are 24 T cell receptor beta chains from one sample sequenced in a study of blood T cell repertoires in COVID-19. Libraries were prepared by immunoSEQ multiplex PCR; TCRdb keeps only in-frame clonotypes and omits some of them. The data hold more than 110,000 clones, with roughly 84% observed a single time. Sample: PBMCs or T cells enriched from blood (not recorded which). These receptor sequences come from a man in his forties with acute COVID-19.

The V and J genes are TRBV3-1 (or the pseudogene TRBV3-2) and TRBJ1-1; 11 nucleotides line up with TRBD1. CDR3 length equals 16 residues. The germline CDR1 and CDR2 sequences are LGHDT and YNNKEL (reference sequence). The V gene end was trimmed by 5 bases and the J gene end by 1 base; junction bases not matched to a gene: 6. CDR3 region: CASSIGDRGENTEAFF. CDR3 coding DNA: TGTGCCAGCAGCATCGGGGACAGGGGGGAGAACACTGAAGCTTTCTTT.

V and J are TRBV7-8 and TRBJ2-2; weak D call: TRBD2 (5 bases). The V end was cut by 1 base, the J end by 4 bases, with 7 bases between. This CDR3 is built from 14 residues. Germline assignment: CDR1 SGHVS and CDR2 FQNEAQ. CDR3 protein: CASSLVAGTGELFF. The CDR3 bases are TGTGCCAGCAGCTTAGTGGCGGGCACCGGGGAGCTGTTTTTT.

The gene calls are TRBV4-3 and TRBJ2-3; tentatively, D is TRBD2 (8 bases). Looked up from germline, CDR1 is LGHNA and CDR2 is YSLEER. V gave up 4 bases and J gave up 6 bases, with 35 bases separating them. The CDR3 spans 21 residues. The CDR3 loop reads CASSPIRGGSSEAGARDTQYF. The CDR3 DNA follows: TGCGCCAGCAGCCCCATAAGAGGGGGCTCTTCCGAAGCGGGGGCTAGGGATACGCAGTATTTT.

The rearrangement links TRBV18 to TRBJ2-7; D ambiguous. The CDR3 runs 15 residues. Trimming took off 2 bases at V and 2 bases at J, with 13 bases between the two ends. Germline-derived CDR1 and CDR2 are KGHSH and LQKENI. CDR3 nucleotides: TGTGCCAGCTCACCATCCCCCGGAGATGCCTACGAGCAGTACTTC. Encoded protein: CASSPSPGDAYEQYF.

This chain connects TRBV6-5 to TRBJ1-5; 8 bases are shared with TRBD1. This CDR3 comprises 13 residues. Losses at the gene ends were 7 bases for V and 4 bases for J; bases not matched to a gene: 3. Germline-derived CDR1 and CDR2 are MNHEY and SVGAGI. The DNA for the CDR3 is TGTGCCAGCACCAGGACAGGGAATCAGCCCCAGCATTTT. Amino acid sequence: CASTRTGNQPQHF.

V and J are TRBV3-1 (or the pseudogene TRBV3-2) and TRBJ2-1, with 7 bases aligning to TRBD2. CDR3 length equals 14 residues. Germline assignment: CDR1 LGHDT and CDR2 YNNKEL (reference sequence). Trimming took 6 bases from V and 1 from J; bases not matched to a gene: 3. This chain's CDR3 is CASSPGGSYNEQFF. The CDR3 nucleotides read TGTGCCAGCAGTCCGGGGGGTTCCTACAATGAGCAGTTCTTC.

This chain uses TRBV5-5 with TRBJ1-5, with D hard to call. Germline V gene lookup returns CDR1 SGHKS and CDR2 YYEKEE (reference sequence). Trimming removed 5 bases from V and 0 bases from J, with 9 bases in between. This CDR3 comprises 14 residues. The CDR3 DNA reads as TGTGCCAGCAGTCGAGTCTATAGCAATCAGCCCCAGCATTTT. Amino acids: CASSRVYSNQPQHF.

J is TRBJ2-7 and V is TRBV7-2, with D possibly matching TRBD2 (5 bases). Trimming took 5 bases from V and 3 from J, leaving 14 bases between them. Germline V lookup: CDR1 SGHTA, CDR2 FQGNSA. The CDR3 spans 14 residues. CDR3 in amino acids: CASSLRTGNYEQYF. CDR3 nucleotide sequence: TGTGCCAGCAGCCTACGGACTGGAAACTACGAGCAGTACTTC.

J is TRBJ2-2 and V is TRBV9, with 9 bases that match TRBD2. Unmatched junction bases numbered 4, after V lost 0 bases and J lost 1 base. Germline V gene lookup returns CDR1 SGDLS and CDR2 YYNGEE. CDR3 size: 17 residues. CDR3 protein: CASSVGRLAENTGELFF. CDR3 DNA sequence: TGTGCCAGCAGCGTAGGTCGACTAGCGGAGAACACCGGGGAGCTGTTTTTT. The whole variable domain, filled in from reference TRBV9 and TRBJ2-2, reads DSGVTQTPKHLITATGQRVTLRCSPRSGDLSVYWYQQSLDQGLQFLIQYYNGEERAKGNILERFSAQQFPDLHSELNLSSLELGDSALYFCASSVGRLAENTGELFFGEGSRLTVL.

The chain recombines TRBV5-4 with TRBJ1-4, with 7 bases that match TRBD1. The CDR3 is made up of 15 amino acids. CDR1 and CDR2 from the germline V gene are SGHNT and YYREEE (reference sequence). V trimming: 3 bases; J trimming: 5 bases; junction bases outside the gene matches: 7. The CDR3 DNA is TGTGCCAGCAGCTGGGACAGCCAGACGAATGAAAAACTGTTTTTT. It specifies CASSWDSQTNEKLFF.

V usage is TRBV15 and J usage is TRBJ2-7, with D unclear. V was trimmed by 4 bases and J by 4 bases, leaving 11 bases between them. The CDR3 has 13 residues. Germline CDR1 LNHNV, CDR2 YYDKDF (reference sequence). DNA of the CDR3: TGTGCCACCAGCAAAAGTAAGAGATACGAGCAGTACTTC. It is translated as CATSKSKRYEQYF.

The V call is TRBV27, the J call TRBJ1-5; D uncertain. The CDR3 consists of 15 residues. The germline CDR1 and CDR2 sequences are MNHEY and SMNVEV (reference sequence). V lost 3 bases, J lost 5 bases, and 14 bases lay in between. The CDR3 DNA is TGTGCCAGCAGTTTGTTGGGAGTAGACTATCAGCCCCAGCATTTT. Its protein product is CASSLLGVDYQPQHF.

V gene TRBV7-9 combines with J gene TRBJ2-7; D perhaps matches TRBD1 (5 bases). V was trimmed by 6 bases and J by 3 bases, leaving 9 bases between them. CDR1 is SEHNR, CDR2 FQNEAQ, per germline (reference sequence). The CDR3 contains 12 residues. CDR3 loop: CASRQVNYEQYF. In DNA form, the CDR3 reads TGTGCCAGCAGACAGGTGAACTACGAGCAGTACTTC. The whole variable domain, remainder taken from reference TRBV7-9 and TRBJ2-7, is DTGVSQNPRHKITKRGQNVTFRCDPISEHNRLYWYRQTLGQGPEFLTYFQNEAQLEKSRLLSDRFSAERPKGSFSTLEIQRTEQGDSAMYLCASRQVNYEQYFGPGTRLTVT.

This chain uses TRBV30 with TRBJ2-7; D gene uncertain. CDR1 and CDR2 from the germline V gene are GTSNPN and SVGIG (reference sequence). The CDR3 is 17 amino acids. The V end lost 3 bases, the J end lost 0 bases, and 21 bases lay between the germline ends. The DNA for the CDR3 is TGTGCCTGGAGCCCCCGCCCGCAGGCCCACCTCTCCTACGAGCAGTACTTC. Amino acid sequence: CAWSPRPQAHLSYEQYF.

V is TRBV7-2 and J is TRBJ2-5, with 8 bases lining up with TRBD1. Trimming at V came to 5 bases and at J to 5 bases, leaving 10 bases not matched to a gene. The CDR3 sequence is 15 residues long. Germline V CDR1 and CDR2: SGHTA, FQGNSA. DNA for the CDR3: TGTGCCAGCAGCCCCAGGACAGGGAGGTGGGAGACCCAGTACTTC. Translated, it gives CASSPRTGRWETQYF.

The rearrangement links TRBV6-1 to TRBJ1-5; D possibly corresponds to TRBD1 (5 bases). The CDR3 extends over 14 amino acids. With 1 base removed from V and 4 bases from J, the gap between germline ends came to 8 bases. Germline V gene lookup returns CDR1 MNHNS and CDR2 SASEGT. CDR3 region: CASSEGQGNQPQHF. In DNA form, the CDR3 reads TGTGCCAGCAGTGAAGGGCAGGGTAATCAGCCCCAGCATTTT.

The chain joins TRBV19 to TRBJ2-1; TRBD2 aligns across 8 bases. Trimming took 9 bases from V and 3 from J; bases not matched to a gene: 4. Per germline, CDR1 LNHDA and CDR2 SQIVND (reference sequence). The CDR3 is 13 amino acids. The CDR3 sequence: CASRGGYYNEQFF. Here the CDR3 DNA reads TGTGCCAGCCGGGGGGGCTACTACAATGAGCAGTTCTTC.

Only a few counts were recorded for this clone. This chain connects TRBV30 to TRBJ1-2, with D unclear. This CDR3 is 14 amino acids long. V lost 0 bases and J lost 4, with 12 bases in between. Germline assignment: CDR1 GTSNPN and CDR2 SVGIG (reference sequence). CDR3 in amino acids: CAWSVPERGYGYTF. In DNA, the CDR3 is TGTGCCTGGAGTGTGCCAGAGCGGGGCTATGGCTACACCTTC.

The chain is built from TRBV7-6 and TRBJ1-2; 7 nucleotides agree with TRBD1. In germline, CDR1 is SGHVS, CDR2 FNYEAQ. The length of the CDR3 is 13 residues. V trimming: 1 base; J trimming: 7 bases; junction bases outside the gene matches: 3. The CDR3 sequence is CASSLGQGAGYTF. CDR3 sequence (DNA): TGTGCCAGCAGCTTAGGACAGGGTGCTGGCTACACCTTC.

The chain combines TRBV9 with TRBJ2-3, with D maybe TRBD2 (5 bases). This CDR3 contains 17 residues. With 3 bases removed from V and 0 bases from J, the gap between germline ends came to 17 bases. Germline V CDR1 and CDR2: SGDLS, YYNGEE. CDR3 nucleotide sequence: TGTGCCAGCAGCGACCCGACGATAGCGCCGAGCACAGATACGCAGTATTTT. It yields the protein CASSDPTIAPSTDTQYF. The full variable domain, in which reference TRBV9 and TRBJ2-3 provide the parts outside the CDR3, is DSGVTQTPKHLITATGQRVTLRCSPRSGDLSVYWYQQSLDQGLQFLIQYYNGEERAKGNILERFSAQQFPDLHSELNLSSLELGDSALYFCASSDPTIAPSTDTQYFGPGTRLTVL.

The chain recombines TRBV2 with TRBJ2-3; 9 bases map to TRBD1. This CDR3 has 15 amino acids. The V gene end was trimmed by 6 bases and the J gene end by 3 bases; junction bases not matched to a gene: 7. The germline V gene has CDR1 SNHLY and CDR2 FYNNEI. The CDR3 sequence: CASSVDRGRTDTQYF. The CDR3 DNA is TGTGCCAGCAGCGTGGACAGGGGTAGGACAGATACGCAGTATTTT. Supplemented by reference TRBV2 and TRBJ2-3, the full variable domain reads EPEVTQTPSHQVTQMGQEVILRCVPISNHLYFYWYRQILGQKVEFLVSFYNNEISEKSEIFDDQFSVERPDGSNFTLKIRSTKLEDSAMYFCASSVDRGRTDTQYFGPGTRLTVL.

The V gene is TRBV5-4, the J gene TRBJ2-1, with D possibly TRBD2 on 7 matching bases. Looked up from germline, CDR1 is SGHNT and CDR2 is YYREEE (reference sequence). This CDR3 has 15 amino acids. With 0 bases removed from V and 4 bases from J, the gap between germline ends came to 11 bases. DNA for the CDR3: TGTGCCAGCAGCTTGGGAGGGGGGGAATACAATGAGCAGTTCTTC. This gives the protein CASSLGGGEYNEQFF.

The CDR3 DNA is TGCGCCACCTTAGCGGATGAGACAGATACGCAGTATTTT. Encoded protein: CATLADETDTQYF. The chain joins TRBV10-1 to TRBJ2-3; a weak D match, TRBD2 (6 bases). The CDR3 spans 13 residues. V was trimmed by 10 bases and J by 3 bases, leaving 14 bases between them. Germline V gene data show CDR1 as WNHNN and CDR2 as SYGVQD (reference sequence).

In its sample, this clone was seen a few times. This chain uses TRBV7-9 with TRBJ2-4; weak D call: TRBD2 (6 bases). Trimming shortened V by 1 base and J by 0 bases, and 13 bases separated the two germline ends. Germline CDR1 reads SEHNR; CDR2 reads FQNEAQ (reference sequence). The CDR3 contains 17 residues. DNA of the CDR3: TGTGCCAGCAGCTTAGGATCCGGGGAGGTAGCCAAAAACATTCAGTACTTC. This sequence encodes CASSLGSGEVAKNIQYF.